This T cell receptor beta chain was captured in a study of post-analysis software for immune sequencing data. Study observations and caveats: Five or six TRBV segments appeared more often in patients than in controls, and TRBV5-6, TRBV5-1 and TRBV20-1 were among these. Relative to controls, patients with multiple sclerosis showed significantly lower normalized Chao1 diversity. Same-batch preparations were strongly co-clustered by F measure.

cDNA libraries of TCR beta carried unique molecular identifiers. cDNA molecules numbering 400,000 to 550,000 came from approximately 1 to 10 million T cells. TCRdb re-called the PCR reads with MiXCR, one entry per CDR3 protein. The table lists over 700,000 distinct CDR3 sequences, just under 30% of them singletons. This clonotype has a handful of counts. Antigen specificity is unknown. This CDR3 contains 15 residues. CDR1 and CDR2 (germline): SGHRS, YFSETQ. V was trimmed by 4 bases and J by 1 base, leaving 14 bases between them. This sequence joins TRBV5-1 and TRBJ2-5; TRBD2 is a possible D gene (5 bases). What was sequenced was blood. This receptor was identified in a girl between 5 and 17 years old with multiple sclerosis. Written as DNA, the CDR3 is TGCGCCAGCAGCAAAAGGACTGCCGCCCAAGAGACCCAGTACTTC. This translates into CASSKRTAAQETQYF.